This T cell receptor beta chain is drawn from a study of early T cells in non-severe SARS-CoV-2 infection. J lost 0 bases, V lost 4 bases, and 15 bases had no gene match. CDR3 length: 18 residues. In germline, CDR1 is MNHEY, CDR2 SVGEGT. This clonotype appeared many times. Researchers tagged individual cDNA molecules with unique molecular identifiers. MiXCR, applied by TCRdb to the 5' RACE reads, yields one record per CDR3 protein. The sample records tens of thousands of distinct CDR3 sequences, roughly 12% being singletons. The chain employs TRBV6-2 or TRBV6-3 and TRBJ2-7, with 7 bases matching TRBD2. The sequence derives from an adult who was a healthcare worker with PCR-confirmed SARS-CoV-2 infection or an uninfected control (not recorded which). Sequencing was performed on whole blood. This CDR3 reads CASSLKGPSGLNSYEQYF. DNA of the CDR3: TGTGCCAGCAGTTTAAAGGGTCCTAGCGGACTCAACTCCTACGAGCAGTACTTC.